This T cell receptor (beta chain) was observed in a study of graft-versus-host responses after intestinal transplantation. Turning to the study itself: Recipients obtained multivisceral, liver-intestinal, or isolated intestinal transplants. The study gave all recipients anti-thymocyte globulin induction, then tacrolimus and steroids for 2 to 3 years.

With respect to this clone: The antigen is not known.

General observations from the study: The study associated peak circulating GvH clone levels with early post-transplant HvG declines. Researchers found GvH clones in recipient marrow, and some showed up first in ileum or blood.

The CDR3 sequence is 14 residues long. V was shortened by 1 base and J by 1 base, with 8 bases between the two germline ends. Germline values: CDR1 SGHNT, CDR2 YYREEE (reference sequence). TCRdb's copy holds only in-frame clones and misses some; the assay was immunoSEQ multiplex PCR. The sample holds about 110,000 clones, roughly nine tenths seen once. The rearrangement joins TRBV5-4 to TRBJ2-5, with D possibly matching TRBD1 (5 bases). The specimen comprised unstimulated CD4+ T cells sorted from spleen or lymph node cells, sampled before transplant. The sequence derives from a human donor who was the organ donor for an intestinal transplant. The CDR3 DNA reads TGTGCCAGCAGCTTGACAGGCCCCCAAGAGACCCAGTACTTC. This codes for CASSLTGPQETQYF.